This TCR beta chain is drawn from a study of blood T cell repertoires in COVID-19. Study at large: The United States, Italy and Spain supplied acute and convalescent COVID-19 samples. In each case, the material was cDNA or gDNA derived from T cells, B-cell-depleted T cells, or PBMCs.

The length of the CDR3 is 14 residues. V was cut by 3 bases and J by 4 bases, with 9 bases left in between. CDR1 and CDR2 (germline): MDHEN, SYDVKM. Original methodology: Estimation of nucleated cell counts relied on the amplification of reference gene primers. Repertoires were generated with immunoSEQ multiplex PCR, while TCRdb's copy carries only in-frame clones and drops some. V and J calls and clone size are those listed in that table; D and trimming were worked out from the DNA. The data contain more than 120,000 clones, 85% to 90% of them singletons. The sequencing input was peripheral blood. The J gene is TRBJ1-4, the V gene TRBV28, with TRBD1 as a possible D gene (6 bases). The sequence was collected from a woman in her forties or fifties with active or convalescent COVID-19. The CDR3 DNA reads TGTGCCAGCAGTTTTAGGGGGGGTAATGAAAAACTGTTTTTT. It translates to CASSFRGGNEKLFF.